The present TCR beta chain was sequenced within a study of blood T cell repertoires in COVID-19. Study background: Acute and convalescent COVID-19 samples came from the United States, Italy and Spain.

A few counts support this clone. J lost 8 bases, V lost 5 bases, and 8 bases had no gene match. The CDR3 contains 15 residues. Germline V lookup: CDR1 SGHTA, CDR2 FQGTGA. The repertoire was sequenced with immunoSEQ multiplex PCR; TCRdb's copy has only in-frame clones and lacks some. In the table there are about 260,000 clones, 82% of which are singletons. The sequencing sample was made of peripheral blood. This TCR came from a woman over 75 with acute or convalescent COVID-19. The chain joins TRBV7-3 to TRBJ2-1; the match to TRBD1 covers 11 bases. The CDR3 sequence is CASSAGQGAIDEQFF. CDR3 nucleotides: TGTGCCAGCAGCGCCGGACAGGGGGCAATTGATGAGCAGTTCTTC.